Listed here is a single T cell receptor beta chain. This sample stems from a study of blood T cell repertoires in COVID-19. Study summary: Sites in the United States, Italy and Spain provided acute and convalescent COVID-19 samples.

The assay was immunoSEQ multiplex PCR, and TCRdb's table has in-frame clones only and misses some. The table includes about 200,000 clones, more than 65% detected once. The sequence derives from an elderly woman with acute or convalescent COVID-19. The sample comprised peripheral blood.

The CDR3 here is CASSADSFFSGNTIYF. The CDR3 coding sequence is TGTGCCAGCAGCGCGGACAGTTTCTTCTCTGGAAACACCATATATTTT. The J gene is TRBJ1-3, the V gene TRBV7-9, with D tentatively TRBD1 (6 bases). V was trimmed by 5 bases and J by 0 bases, leaving 14 bases between them. CDR1 and CDR2 from the germline V gene are SEHNR and FQNEAQ (reference sequence). The CDR3 loop spans 16 amino acids.